This is a list of T cell receptor beta chains from one sample in a study of cytomegalovirus exposure and HLA in healthy donors. Clones were sequenced by immunoSEQ multiplex PCR, and TCRdb holds only the in-frame ones, with some missing. The table lists 150,000 to 160,000 clones, about 88% of them singletons. The source material was PBMCs. The receptors shown here come from a man younger than 35 in good health and CMV-seropositive. CDR3s include the opening cysteine and the closing phenylalanine or tryptophan. D genes are given only for firm matches.

v_call,j_call,d_call,cdr3_aa
TRBV28,TRBJ1-5,NA,CASSLPEEGNQPQHF
TRBV2,TRBJ2-7,NA,CASSEARYEQYF
TRBV19,TRBJ1-2,NA,CASSLREDGYTF
TRBV19,TRBJ2-1,TRBD2,CASRRASGGDNEQFF
TRBV5-1,TRBJ2-2,TRBD1,CASSSTGGGTGELFF
TRBV23-1,TRBJ1-5,NA,CASSQSQGGDNQPQHF
TRBV30,TRBJ1-5,NA,CAWSIQSNQPQHF
TRBV5-1,TRBJ2-1,TRBD2,CASSLVLAGVDEQFF
TRBV9,TRBJ1-1,NA,CASSVTELNTEAFF
TRBV27,TRBJ2-7,NA,CASSFIGGHEQYF
TRBV18,TRBJ1-6,TRBD1,CASSPGTGGYSPLHF
TRBV19,TRBJ2-7,NA,CASSRSSHYEQYF
TRBV27,TRBJ2-5,TRBD2,CASSLYRGGETQYF
TRBV7-3,TRBJ2-7,NA,CASSFYSGTRGAEQYF
TRBV4-1,TRBJ1-1,NA,CASSQEAPGGAFF
TRBV5-1,TRBJ1-6,TRBD1,CASSTRPTGPSSYNSPLHF
TRBV5-6,TRBJ1-2,NA,CASSLGEGVYGYTF
TRBV11-1,TRBJ2-4,NA,CASSRGIAKNIQYF
TRBV4-1,TRBJ2-3,TRBD2,CASSQSRLAGATDTQYF
TRBV7-2,TRBJ2-2,NA,CASSLRTGELFF
TRBV7-9,TRBJ2-7,TRBD1,CASSLQGAKREQYF